These 29 T cell receptor beta chains were all obtained from the same sample, sequenced in a study of T cell clones after liver transplantation. TCRdb's copy holds only in-frame clones and misses some; the assay was immunoSEQ multiplex PCR. The table lists around 51,000 clones, approximately 87% of them singletons. The sample was CD8+ T cells from blood, taken 12 months after liver transplant. These TCRs come from a human patient who received a liver transplant. A subset of T cells may come from the graft donor.

This chain joins TRBV7-9 and TRBJ2-7; either TRBD1 or TRBD2 may fit D (5 bases each). The V gene's germline CDR1 is SEHNR and CDR2 FQNEAQ (reference sequence). The V and J ends lost 6 bases and 4 bases respectively, with 10 bases between them. The CDR3 extends over 12 amino acids. Here the CDR3 DNA reads TGTGCCAGCAGTGGGGACGTATACGAGCAGTACTTC. Translated: CASSGDVYEQYF.

This chain links TRBV29-1 with TRBJ2-2, with D possibly being TRBD2 (5 bases). Germline loops: CDR1 SQVTM, CDR2 ANQGSEA. V was shortened by 4 bases and J by 2 bases, with 8 bases between the two germline ends. CDR3 length: 13 amino acids. The CDR3: CSVAGLNTGELFF. The DNA for the CDR3 is TGCAGCGTTGCTGGACTCAACACCGGGGAGCTGTTTTTT.

This chain connects TRBV5-1 to TRBJ2-7; D could derive from TRBD1 or TRBD2 (5 bases each). This CDR3 comprises 14 residues. The V gene lost 2 bases and the J gene lost 2 bases, with 11 bases spanning the gap. CDR1 and CDR2 (germline): SGHRS, YFSETQ. The CDR3 coding sequence is TGCGCCAGCAGCTTCGGGACCGACGCCTACGAGCAGTACTTC. Residues: CASSFGTDAYEQYF. Full variable domain (outside the CDR3, taken from reference TRBV5-1 and TRBJ2-7): KAGVTQTPRYLIKTRGQQVTLSCSPISGHRSVSWYQQTPGQGLQFLFEYFSETQRNKGNFPGRFSGRQFSNSRSEMNVSTLELGDSALYLCASSFGTDAYEQYFGPGTRLTVT.

The rearrangement links TRBV4-1 to TRBJ2-2; the D gene is possibly TRBD1 (5 bases). CDR1 MGHRA and CDR2 YSYEKL come from the germline V gene. The CDR3 length is 18 residues. Trimming cost V 0 bases and J 3 bases, with 17 bases left between them. CDR3: CASSQEAPWGADTGELFF. The CDR3 DNA reads as TGCGCCAGCAGCCAAGAGGCCCCGTGGGGCGCCGACACCGGGGAGCTGTTTTTT.

The J gene is TRBJ2-5, the V gene TRBV29-1, with 8 bases matching TRBD1. Germline V gene data show CDR1 as SQVTM and CDR2 as ANQGSEA. This CDR3 is 18 amino acids long. J lost 3 bases, V lost 1 base, and 16 bases had no gene match. This CDR3 reads CSVEGGWYGQGMKETQYF. CDR3 in DNA: TGCAGCGTTGAAGGGGGATGGTACGGACAGGGAATGAAAGAGACCCAGTACTTC.

The chain employs TRBV11-2 and TRBJ2-5; D ambiguous. The V end was cut by 2 bases, the J end by 5 bases, with 18 bases between. The CDR3 has 16 residues. CDR1 is SGHAT and CDR2 is FQNNGV in the germline V gene. The chain's CDR3 is CASSLSRRKGLETQYF. CDR3 DNA sequence: TGTGCCAGCAGCTTATCACGGAGAAAGGGCTTGGAGACCCAGTACTTC.

In its sample, this clone was seen once. V and J are TRBV2 and TRBJ2-3, with D possibly TRBD2 on 6 matching bases. This CDR3 region has 16 residues. Germline values: CDR1 SNHLY, CDR2 FYNNEI. Trimming cost V 8 bases and J 1 base, with 19 bases left between them. CDR3 region: CASEPVGEEGTDTQYF. CDR3 bases: TGTGCCAGCGAACCGGTCGGGGAGGAGGGCACAGATACGCAGTATTTT.

This clone has just a few counts. The CDR3 ends on some other residue instead of the conserved phenylalanine or tryptophan, so this is likely a read error. The DNA is omitted, as the CDR3 cannot be located on it reliably, and the CDR3 follows TCRdb's listing. This sequence joins TRBV19 and TRBJ1-5; the D call TRBD1 from the table was never checked on the DNA. Germline CDR1 reads LNHDA; CDR2 reads SQIVND (reference sequence). With termini counted, the CDR3 has 11 amino acids. This CDR3 is CASSIITDRGI.

This clone was counted many times. The chain links TRBV7-3 to TRBJ2-1, with D possibly being TRBD2 (6 bases). Trimming removed 3 bases from V and 9 bases from J, with 6 bases in between. Germline V gene data show CDR1 as SGHTA and CDR2 as FQGTGA. This CDR3 has 11 amino acids. For the CDR3, the DNA is TGTGCCAGCAGCTTGGAGGGTGAGCAGTTCTTC. It encodes CASSLEGEQFF.

The chain carries TRBV27 and TRBJ2-2; the D gene is possibly TRBD2 (5 bases). The CDR3 covers 17 residues. From germline, CDR1 is MNHEY and CDR2 SMNVEV (reference sequence). V was pared by 5 bases and J by 3 bases, with 19 bases between. CDR3 in DNA: TGTGCCAGCAGTACGCGTTCCGGGTTAGCGTACACCGGGGAGCTGTTTTTT. Its protein is CASSTRSGLAYTGELFF.

The chain is built from TRBV19 and TRBJ1-1; D possibly corresponds to TRBD1 (5 bases). With 4 bases removed from V and 2 bases from J, the gap between germline ends came to 8 bases. CDR3 length: 13 amino acids. Germline V gene lookup returns CDR1 LNHDA and CDR2 SQIVND (reference sequence). CDR3 protein: CASSTGGNTEAFF. CDR3 DNA: TGTGCCAGTAGTACCGGGGGAAACACTGAAGCTTTCTTT.

The J gene is TRBJ2-3, the V gene TRBV6-1, with 8 nucleotides matching TRBD1. The trim removed 5 bases at V and 3 bases at J, leaving 7 bases unmatched. The CDR3 runs to 15 residues. The germline CDR1 and CDR2 sequences are MNHNS and SASEGT. In nucleotides, the CDR3 is TGTGCCAGCAGTCAAGGCCAGGGGGCGACAGATACGCAGTATTTT. This encodes CASSQGQGATDTQYF.

This clone was observed once. V is TRBV7-9 and J is TRBJ2-1; 10 bases match TRBD2. From germline, CDR1 is SEHNR and CDR2 FQNEAQ (reference sequence). V was pared by 10 bases and J by 8 bases, with 20 bases of the junction left unmatched. CDR3 length: 17 residues. The CDR3 sequence: CAIQRAAGGPGTYEQFF. CDR3 sequence (DNA): TGTGCCATCCAGAGGGCAGCGGGAGGGCCCGGTACCTATGAGCAGTTCTTC. The full variable domain, rest sourced from reference TRBV7-9 and TRBJ2-1, is DTGVSQNPRHKITKRGQNVTFRCDPISEHNRLYWYRQTLGQGPEFLTYFQNEAQLEKSRLLSDRFSAERPKGSFSTLEIQRTEQGDSAMYLCAIQRAAGGPGTYEQFFGPGTRLTVL.

The genes are TRBV19 and TRBJ2-7; TRBD2 aligns across 13 bases. The CDR3 has 15 amino acids. V lost 5 bases to trimming and J lost 3 bases; unmatched junction nucleotides: 4. From germline, CDR1 is LNHDA and CDR2 SQIVND (reference sequence). The CDR3 nucleotides read TGTGCCAGTAGTTACGGGACTAGCGGGAACTACGAGCAGTACTTC. This codes for CASSYGTSGNYEQYF.

The chain has TRBV5-6 and TRBJ2-4; D perhaps matches TRBD1 (5 bases). Germline CDR1 reads SGHDT; CDR2 reads YYEEEE. The CDR3 consists of 15 residues. Trimming left V 1 base short and J 0 bases short, with 8 bases between. CDR3 bases: TGTGCCAGCAGCTTGTCAGGGCTAGCCAAAAACATTCAGTACTTC. Translated: CASSLSGLAKNIQYF.

The chain joins TRBV6-1 to TRBJ2-1, with 12 bases identical to TRBD2. The trim removed 4 bases at V and 6 bases at J, leaving 4 bases unmatched. The CDR3 extends over 15 amino acids. Looked up from germline, CDR1 is MNHNS and CDR2 is SASEGT. The CDR3 reads CASSALAGGVNEQFF. For the CDR3, the DNA is TGTGCCAGCAGTGCTCTAGCGGGAGGGGTCAATGAGCAGTTCTTC.

The chain couples TRBV4-1 to TRBJ1-5; D is possibly TRBD1 (5 bases). CDR1 is MGHRA, CDR2 YSYEKL, per germline. The V end lost 2 bases, the J end lost 0 bases, and 17 bases lay between the germline ends. This CDR3 has 18 amino acids. As DNA, the CDR3 is TGCGCCAGCAGCCAACCGGACGGGGCGCCCTATAGCAATCAGCCCCAGCATTTT. Translation gives CASSQPDGAPYSNQPQHF.

The rearrangement links TRBV6-5 to TRBJ1-2; D perhaps matches TRBD1 (5 bases). The CDR3 runs to 12 residues. The ends were cut back, 5 bases at V and 4 bases at J, with 8 bases in the middle. Germline CDR1 and CDR2: MNHEY and SVGAGI. CDR3 protein: CASSRDGYGYTF. As DNA, the CDR3 is TGTGCCAGCAGTCGGGACGGCTATGGCTACACCTTC.

The V call is TRBV7-9, the J call TRBJ1-1, with a weak D call TRBD1 (5 bases). V was shortened by 7 bases and J by 2 bases, with 11 bases between the two germline ends. Germline CDR1 is SEHNR and CDR2 is FQNEAQ (reference sequence). The CDR3 runs to 13 residues. CDR3 in amino acids: CASTRDPNTEAFF. The CDR3, as DNA: TGTGCCAGCACCCGGGACCCAAACACTGAAGCTTTCTTT.

The genes are TRBV28 and TRBJ1-3, with D uncertain. Trimming cost V 8 bases and J 0 bases, with 11 bases left between them. Germline-derived CDR1 and CDR2 are MDHEN and SYDVKM. CDR3 length equals 14 residues. This chain's CDR3 is CASLGWDSGNTIYF. CDR3 nucleotide sequence: TGTGCCAGCCTTGGTTGGGACTCTGGAAACACCATATATTTT.

The chain links TRBV7-6 to TRBJ1-4; D not certain. Germline CDR1 is SGHVS and CDR2 is FNYEAQ. The CDR3 is made up of 17 amino acids. V was pared by 3 bases and J by 3 bases, with 17 bases between. The CDR3 protein is CASSFITDLNANEKLFF. The CDR3 bases are TGTGCCAGCAGCTTTATCACAGACTTGAATGCTAATGAAAAACTGTTTTTT.

The chain employs TRBV11-2 and TRBJ2-1, with TRBD2 identical over 7 bases. Looked up from germline, CDR1 is SGHAT and CDR2 is FQNNGV. Trimming took 3 bases from V and 5 from J; bases not matched to a gene: 13. The CDR3 is 17 residues long. The CDR3 here is CASSFGRGGSSDNEQFF. For the CDR3, the DNA is TGTGCCAGCAGCTTTGGGAGGGGCGGGAGTTCCGACAATGAGCAGTTCTTC.

This clone appeared a single time. The chain uses TRBV25-1 and TRBJ2-7, with D possibly being TRBD1 (7 bases). Germline V gene data show CDR1 as MGHDK and CDR2 as SYGVNS. The CDR3 loop spans 14 amino acids. V lost 4 bases to trimming and J lost 7 bases, with 17 bases between them. The CDR3 DNA follows: TGTGCCAGCAGTGTCCAGGGGGGCTCTTGGGAGCAGTACTTC. This encodes CASSVQGGSWEQYF.

The chain combines TRBV19 with TRBJ2-7; D ambiguous. V was pared by 0 bases and J by 4 bases, with 13 bases between. CDR3 length: 15 amino acids. Germline CDR1 is LNHDA and CDR2 is SQIVND (reference sequence). CDR3 region: CASSIELRHPYEQYF. The CDR3 DNA sequence: TGTGCCAGTAGTATAGAGCTGCGGCACCCTTACGAGCAGTACTTC.

The chain links TRBV5-6 to TRBJ1-1, with a tentative D call TRBD1 (6 bases). V was pared by 4 bases and J by 6 bases, with 10 bases between. The CDR3 is 12 amino acids. The V gene's germline CDR1 is SGHDT and CDR2 YYEEEE. CDR3 DNA: TGTGCCAGCAGCGCACAGGGACCTGAAGCTTTCTTT. Amino acid sequence: CASSAQGPEAFF.

J is TRBJ2-1 and V is TRBV9; D gene uncertain. The CDR3 spans 14 residues. The germline V gene encodes CDR1 SGDLS and CDR2 YYNGEE. V was clipped by 3 bases and J by 5 bases, with 12 bases between them. CDR3 sequence: CASSARYSNNEQFF. The CDR3 DNA reads as TGTGCCAGCAGCGCGCGGTACAGTAACAATGAGCAGTTCTTC.

This chain joins TRBV19 and TRBJ2-7, with 7 nucleotides matching TRBD2. The CDR3 consists of 14 residues. The germline gives CDR1 LNHDA, CDR2 SQIVND (reference sequence). V gave up 3 bases and J gave up 3 bases; unmatched junction bases: 5. As DNA, the CDR3 is TGTGCCAGTAGTATGGGGGAGGGCCTCTACGAGCAGTACTTC. Its translation is CASSMGEGLYEQYF.

This clone has just a few counts. This rearrangement joins TRBV9 to TRBJ2-1, with 10 nucleotides matching TRBD2. The V gene end was trimmed by 0 bases and the J gene end by 7 bases; junction bases not matched to a gene: 10. CDR1 is SGDLS and CDR2 is YYNGEE in the germline V gene. The CDR3 loop spans 17 amino acids. The CDR3 DNA follows: TGTGCCAGCAGCGTAGCTAAGGGGACTAGCGATGGTAATGAGCAGTTCTTC. It encodes CASSVAKGTSDGNEQFF.

This clone was counted between two and nine times. The J gene is TRBJ2-7, the V gene TRBV19; D not resolved. The CDR3 totals 12 residues. V was shortened by 6 bases and J by 2 bases, with 8 bases between the two germline ends. From germline, CDR1 is LNHDA and CDR2 SQIVND (reference sequence). CDR3 amino acids: CASSGSAYEQYF. The CDR3 DNA is TGTGCCAGTAGCGGCTCAGCCTACGAGCAGTACTTC.